What follows is one TCR beta chain and its context. Produced via immunoSEQ multiplex PCR; TCRdb's table is partial and in-frame only. The sample lists tens of thousands of clones; around 84% were seen once. Patients had blood sampled at baseline and again on cycle 4 day 1 and cycle 7 day 1. Germline V gene lookup returns CDR1 LGHNT and CDR2 FRNRAP. The CDR3 contains 13 residues. Trimming cost V 8 bases and J 0 bases, with 11 bases left between them. This sample was taken from a study of OX40 agonist ivuxolimab in advanced cancers. The sample in question was CD4+ or CD8+ T cells sorted from blood, obtained in a trial of the OX40 agonist ivuxolimab. This TCR came from an adult with an advanced solid tumor such as melanoma, head and neck, liver or kidney cancer. V gene TRBV12-5 combines with J gene TRBJ2-7, with D possibly called TRBD1 or TRBD2 (5 bases each). The CDR3 loop reads CASQRGSSYEQYF. The CDR3, as DNA: TGTGCTAGTCAGAGGGGAAGCTCCTACGAGCAGTACTTC.